A single sample gave rise to the 15 T cell receptor beta chains below, sequenced in a study of T cells in Graves' hyperthyroidism and ophthalmopathy (dated by TCRdb to the late 2010s). Library prep was done by multiplex PCR. Instrument used: Illumina HiSeq 2000. The TCR beta CDR3 regions were amplified from the RNA transcripts. The TCR CDR3 was subjected to a first round of RT-PCR using the HTBI primer set and the Qiagen OneStep RT-PCR kit. TCRdb trimmed the raw reads at Q25, called clones with MiXCR and kept productive beta chains. Rows merge per CDR3 protein into single entries with the most common DNA and genes. This sample gives some 400,000 distinct CDR3 sequences in total; roughly 19% of them show up just once. Approximately 4% of the sample is taken by the ten largest. The sample taken for sequencing was blood. The source of these receptors is a woman aged 18-29 years with Graves' hyperthyroidism.

This clonotype was seen many times. The genes are TRBV20-1 and TRBJ2-7; 11 positions agree with TRBD2. The CDR3 covers 15 residues. Germline assignment: CDR1 DFQATT and CDR2 SNEGSKA (reference sequence). V shed 6 bases and J 0 bases; nucleotides not matched to a gene: 7. CDR3 residues: CSASTSGDPSYEQYF. CDR3 sequence (DNA): TGCAGTGCCTCGACTAGCGGGGACCCCTCCTACGAGCAGTACTTC.

The sample holds many counts of this clonotype. The chain combines TRBV10-3 with TRBJ2-7; a possible D gene is TRBD1 (7 bases). V was clipped by 10 bases and J by 5 bases, with 18 bases between them. The CDR3 is 13 residues long. Germline V CDR1 and CDR2: ENHRY, SYGVKD. CDR3 protein: CATGAGQHHEQYF. The CDR3 DNA is TGTGCCACGGGGGCGGGACAGCACCACGAGCAGTACTTC.

The rearrangement uses TRBV27 and TRBJ2-7, with 10 bases identical to TRBD1. Per germline, CDR1 MNHEY and CDR2 SMNVEV (reference sequence). Trimming at V came to 5 bases and at J to 3 bases, leaving 4 bases not matched to a gene. The CDR3 runs 14 residues. The CDR3 DNA reads as TGTGCCAGCAGTGCCGGGACAGGGGACTACGAGCAGTACTTC. The encoded protein is CASSAGTGDYEQYF.

The chain recombines TRBV6-1 with TRBJ2-7; the match to TRBD2 covers 11 bases. The V segment lost 6 bases and the J segment 3 bases; nucleotides outside the gene matches: 7. The CDR3 length is 15 residues. CDR1 is MNHNS, CDR2 SASEGT, per germline. The CDR3 DNA sequence: TGTGCCAGCAGGGGGGCTAGCGGGGGGATCTACGAGCAGTACTTC. It codes for CASRGASGGIYEQYF.

This clonotype was found many times. At one of its ends the junction is not consistent with the germline gene, which may arise from a read error. The V call is TRBV24-1, the J call TRBJ2-5, with unresolved D. CDR3 size: 14 residues. Germline V lookup: CDR1 KGHDR, CDR2 SFDVKD. The CDR3 reads CATSVSQYQKTQYF. As DNA, the CDR3 is TGTGCCACCAGTGTTTCACAGTACCAAAAGACCCAGTACTTC.

The chain couples TRBV2 to TRBJ2-2; D tentatively reads TRBD1 or TRBD2 (6 bases each). Trimming took 6 bases from V and 6 from J, leaving 11 bases between them. CDR1 is SNHLY and CDR2 is FYNNEI in the germline V gene. CDR3 length: 13 residues. The CDR3 sequence is CASREEGAGELFF. CDR3 in DNA: TGTGCCAGCAGGGAGGAGGGGGCCGGGGAGCTGTTTTTT. The full variable domain, with the rest looked up from reference TRBV2 and TRBJ2-2, is EPEVTQTPSHQVTQMGQEVILRCVPISNHLYFYWYRQILGQKVEFLVSFYNNEISEKSEIFDDQFSVERPDGSNFTLKIRSTKLEDSAMYFCASREEGAGELFFGEGSRLTVL.

This clonotype was counted ten times or more. The J gene is TRBJ2-7, the V gene TRBV20-1; possibly TRBD1 or TRBD2 for D (7 bases each). The germline gives CDR1 DFQATT, CDR2 SNEGSKA (reference sequence). Trimming removed 5 bases at V and 3 bases at J, with 17 bases between. This CDR3 has 14 amino acids. CDR3 region: CSAQGGTYIYEQYF. DNA for the CDR3: TGCAGTGCTCAGGGGGGGACATATATCTACGAGCAGTACTTC.

The chain carries TRBV2 and TRBJ1-2, with D tentatively TRBD1 (5 bases). The germline gives CDR1 SNHLY, CDR2 FYNNEI. With 1 base removed from V and 5 bases from J, the gap between germline ends came to 17 bases. This CDR3 spans 16 amino acids. CDR3 DNA: TGTGCCAGCAGTGAAGTGCCGACAGCGGGGTGGTATGGCTACACCTTC. Its protein product is CASSEVPTAGWYGYTF.

The chain has TRBV5-4 and TRBJ2-5; 12 nucleotides line up with TRBD2. Per the germline V gene, CDR1 is SGHNT and CDR2 is YYREEE (reference sequence). The V and J ends lost 3 bases and 5 bases, in that order; junction bases with no gene match: 8. CDR3 length: 16 amino acids. CDR3 residues: CASSSLAGGRRETQYF. The CDR3 nucleotides are TGTGCCAGCAGCTCCCTAGCGGGGGGGCGTCGGGAGACCCAGTACTTC.

The V gene is TRBV18, the J gene TRBJ1-5; 8 nucleotides match TRBD1. The CDR3 sequence is 16 residues long. Germline V gene data show CDR1 as KGHSH and CDR2 as LQKENI. The junction had 7 bases not matched to a gene; V was cut back by 3 bases and J by 3 bases. The CDR3 loop is CASSPHRGVPNQPQHF. The CDR3, as DNA: TGTGCCAGCTCACCCCACAGGGGGGTCCCCAATCAGCCCCAGCATTTT.

The chain joins TRBV6-5 to TRBJ2-6, with D tentatively TRBD2 (5 bases). Trimming left V 2 bases short and J 1 base short, with 9 bases between. Per germline, CDR1 MNHEY and CDR2 SVGAGI. The CDR3 consists of 16 residues. CDR3 loop: CASSYGWESGANVLTF. Written as DNA, the CDR3 is TGTGCCAGCAGTTACGGCTGGGAGTCTGGGGCCAACGTCCTGACTTTC.

This clonotype occurred a few times. The chain has TRBV20-1 and TRBJ1-6; D unresolved. The V and J ends lost 4 bases and 2 bases respectively, with 12 bases between them. The CDR3 is 15 residues long. The V gene's germline CDR1 is DFQATT and CDR2 SNEGSKA (reference sequence). The CDR3 region has the DNA TGCAGTGCTATCTTCTCGGACCCCTATAATTCACCCCTCCACTTT. It is translated as CSAIFSDPYNSPLHF.

The sample holds many counts of this clonotype. The chain has TRBV3-1 and TRBJ1-1, with 10 bases that match TRBD1. Germline V gene data show CDR1 as LGHDT and CDR2 as YNNKEL (reference sequence). J lost 3 bases, V lost 4 bases, and 5 bases had no gene match. The CDR3 has 15 amino acids. The CDR3: CASSLGTGEDTEAFF. The CDR3 coding sequence is TGTGCCAGCAGCCTGGGGACAGGGGAGGACACTGAAGCTTTCTTT.

The rearrangement links TRBV19 to TRBJ1-1; D might be TRBD1 (5 bases). Looked up from germline, CDR1 is LNHDA and CDR2 is SQIVND (reference sequence). CDR3 length: 13 residues. The V and J ends lost 7 bases and 5 bases respectively, with 14 bases between them. DNA for the CDR3: TGTGCCAGTACTCGGGGCGCAAGGACTGAAGCTTTCTTT. Protein product: CASTRGARTEAFF.

This clonotype was seen many times. This chain uses TRBV20-1 with TRBJ1-5; D uncertain. V lost 6 bases, J lost 0 bases, and 9 bases lay in between. Germline values: CDR1 DFQATT, CDR2 SNEGSKA (reference sequence). The CDR3 has 13 amino acids. CDR3: CSAAAYSNQPQHF. The CDR3, as DNA: TGCAGTGCGGCGGCGTATAGCAATCAGCCCCAGCATTTT.